The 28 T cell receptor beta chains given below trace back to one sample, sequenced in a study of blood T cell repertoires in COVID-19. Repertoires were generated with immunoSEQ multiplex PCR, while TCRdb's copy carries only in-frame clones and drops some. In the table there are about 330,000 clones, 92% of which are singletons. Material for sequencing was PBMCs or T cells enriched from blood (not recorded which). These receptors came from a woman in her thirties who had recovered from COVID-19.

The rearrangement uses TRBV27 and TRBJ2-7; TRBD2 aligns across 7 bases. CDR3 length: 15 residues. CDR1 and CDR2 from the germline V gene are MNHEY and SMNVEV (reference sequence). With 7 bases clipped from V and 1 base from J, the junction kept 10 bases outside the gene matches. For the CDR3, the DNA is TGTGCCAGCAAGGGGAGGGACTCCAATTCCTACGAGCAGTACTTC. Its translation is CASKGRDSNSYEQYF.

The chain combines TRBV11-3 with TRBJ2-2, with D perhaps TRBD1 (5 bases). The CDR3 consists of 16 residues. Trimming took 4 bases from V and 9 from J, leaving 21 bases between them. Germline CDR1 is SGHNT and CDR2 is YENEEA. The CDR3 nucleotides read TGTGCCAGCAGCTCTGAGGACAAGCAGAAGTTTTGGGAGCTGTTTTTT. It encodes CASSSEDKQKFWELFF.

The chain joins TRBV11-3 to TRBJ2-4, with 9 bases matching TRBD1. The CDR3 runs 13 residues. Trimming took 5 bases from V and 8 from J; bases not matched to a gene: 4. CDR1 and CDR2 (germline): SGHNT, YENEEA. CDR3: CASSRTGVDIQYF. The CDR3 DNA reads TGTGCCAGCAGCCGGACAGGGGTGGACATTCAGTACTTC.

This clone appeared once. The chain uses TRBV6-5 and TRBJ2-7; D call uncertain. The CDR3 spans 14 residues. Germline lookup yields CDR1 MNHEY and CDR2 SVGAGI. V lost 0 bases to trimming and J lost 0 bases, with 6 bases between them. The CDR3 DNA reads TGTGCCAGCAGTTACTCCAGGCTCTCCTACGAGCAGTACTTC. The encoded protein is CASSYSRLSYEQYF.

This chain joins TRBV28 and TRBJ1-5; TRBD1 is a possible D gene (6 bases). Per germline, CDR1 MDHEN and CDR2 SYDVKM. CDR3 length: 16 residues. V lost 10 bases to trimming and J lost 1 base, with 20 bases between them. For the CDR3, the DNA is TGTGCCACCAAATTGGCGGAAGGGGGAAGCAATCAGCCCCAGCATTTT. It is translated as CATKLAEGGSNQPQHF.

This rearrangement joins TRBV19 to TRBJ1-5; 7 bases fit TRBD1. Germline loops: CDR1 LNHDA, CDR2 SQIVND (reference sequence). The V and J ends lost 1 base and 7 bases, in that order; junction bases with no gene match: 4. This CDR3 comprises 14 residues. Here the CDR3 reads CASSIGTGPQPQHF. DNA for the CDR3: TGTGCCAGTAGTATAGGGACAGGCCCCCAGCCCCAGCATTTT.

The rearrangement links TRBV5-1 to TRBJ2-7; 7 nucleotides align to TRBD1. CDR1 SGHRS and CDR2 YFSETQ come from the germline V gene. With V trimmed by 2 bases and J by 4 bases, 9 bases remained unmatched. The CDR3 is 15 residues long. The CDR3 loop is CASSFITGDGYEQYF. The CDR3 DNA follows: TGCGCCAGCAGCTTTATCACAGGGGATGGTTACGAGCAGTACTTC.

The CDR3 DNA is TGTGCCAGCAGCTCGGGCCCGGGACAGGGGGCTGGGGCCAACGTCCTGACTTTC. It encodes CASSSGPGQGAGANVLTF. The V call is TRBV7-9, the J call TRBJ2-6; 11 positions agree with TRBD1. CDR1 is SEHNR, CDR2 FQNEAQ, per germline (reference sequence). With V trimmed by 4 bases and J by 2 bases, 7 bases remained unmatched. The CDR3 contains 18 residues. Full variable domain (missing parts from reference TRBV7-9 and TRBJ2-6): DTGVSQNPRHKITKRGQNVTFRCDPISEHNRLYWYRQTLGQGPEFLTYFQNEAQLEKSRLLSDRFSAERPKGSFSTLEIQRTEQGDSAMYLCASSSGPGQGAGANVLTFGAGSRLTVL.

The chain links TRBV6-5 to TRBJ2-5, with a weak D call TRBD2 (5 bases). The CDR3 totals 15 residues. Germline V gene sequence: CDR1 MNHEY, CDR2 SVGAGI. Trimming pared 0 bases from V and 5 bases from J, leaving 13 bases between. The CDR3 DNA follows: TGTGCCAGCAGTTACTCGAGGGCTAGCAGGGAGACCCAGTACTTC. It yields the protein CASSYSRASRETQYF.

The chain recombines TRBV21-1 with TRBJ1-1; the D call in the table, TRBD1, was not verified against the DNA. TRBV21-1 is a pseudogene. This CDR3 contains 14 residues. This chain's CDR3 is CASSKLDRETEAFF. In DNA, the CDR3 is TGTGCCAGCAGCAAACTCGACAGGGAGACTGAAGCTTTCTTT.

The rearrangement uses TRBV2 and TRBJ2-7; 7 positions match TRBD2. The CDR3 loop spans 12 amino acids. Germline lookup yields CDR1 SNHLY and CDR2 FYNNEI. Trimming at V came to 6 bases and at J to 3 bases, leaving 2 bases not matched to a gene. In DNA, the CDR3 is TGTGCCAGCAGGTCGGGAGGCTACGAGCAGTACTTC. Protein: CASRSGGYEQYF.

The chain links TRBV30 to TRBJ2-1; D remains unclear. Germline V lookup: CDR1 GTSNPN, CDR2 SVGIG (reference sequence). The CDR3 has 13 residues. V was clipped by 4 bases and J by 9 bases, with 16 bases between them. The CDR3 region is CAWTRSYAGEQFF. The CDR3 DNA follows: TGTGCCTGGACGAGATCGTATGCCGGTGAGCAGTTCTTC.

V is TRBV3-1 (or the pseudogene TRBV3-2) and J is TRBJ2-7; D is uncertain. This CDR3 region has 13 residues. Trimming took 0 bases from V and 10 from J, leaving 13 bases between them. CDR1 and CDR2 from the germline V gene are LGHDT and YNNKEL (reference sequence). The CDR3: CASSQDPKSGQYF. The DNA of the CDR3 is TGTGCCAGCAGCCAAGATCCTAAGTCGGGTCAGTACTTC.

The V gene is TRBV9, the J gene TRBJ2-2; 13 nucleotides agree with TRBD2. The CDR3 consists of 16 residues. With V trimmed by 3 bases and J by 7 bases, 6 bases remained unmatched. Germline values: CDR1 SGDLS, CDR2 YYNGEE. The CDR3 here is CASSAPGLAGIGELFF. The DNA of the CDR3 is TGTGCCAGCAGCGCACCGGGACTAGCGGGAATCGGGGAGCTGTTTTTT.

V and J are TRBV29-1 and TRBJ2-7; TRBD1 aligns across 11 bases. CDR1 and CDR2 from the germline V gene are SQVTM and ANQGSEA. J was trimmed by 5 bases and V by 2 bases; bases with no gene match: 5. This CDR3 contains 14 residues. CDR3 sequence (DNA): TGCAGCGTTGAACGAGGGGGACAGGGGGACGAGCAGTACTTC. It codes for CSVERGGQGDEQYF.

The rearrangement uses TRBV7-9 and TRBJ1-2; 9 bases fit TRBD1. There are 15 residues in the CDR3. Germline CDR1 reads SEHNR; CDR2 reads FQNEAQ (reference sequence). With 5 bases clipped from V and 6 bases from J, the junction kept 10 bases outside the gene matches. The CDR3 is CASSATGGRPNGYTF. CDR3 sequence (DNA): TGTGCCAGCAGCGCCACAGGGGGCAGACCCAATGGCTACACCTTC.

This clone is a singleton in its sample. Additional DNA sequences in this sample encode the identical CDR3. The rearrangement uses TRBV3-1 (or the pseudogene TRBV3-2) and TRBJ1-3; D remains unclear. Per the germline V gene, CDR1 is LGHDT and CDR2 is YNNKEL (reference sequence). The germline V and J ends were trimmed by 0 bases and 5 bases, with 5 bases remaining between them. The CDR3 runs 13 residues. CDR3 region: CASSQDNRNTIYF. The CDR3 DNA reads TGTGCCAGCAGCCAAGATAATAGAAACACCATATATTTT.

This rearrangement joins TRBV6-5 to TRBJ2-7; TRBD1 matches 10 bases. The CDR3 length is 15 residues. V shed 6 bases, J shed 6 bases, and the junction held 11 bases outside the gene matches. CDR1 is MNHEY and CDR2 is SVGAGI in the germline V gene. The CDR3 is CASSLASGTGVEQYF. The CDR3 bases are TGTGCCAGCAGCCTGGCTTCCGGGACAGGGGTCGAGCAGTACTTC.

This clone was seen only once. The chain carries TRBV19 and TRBJ1-5; 8 bases match TRBD1. J gave up 1 base and V 0 bases, and 5 bases lay outside the gene matches. Germline loops: CDR1 LNHDA, CDR2 SQIVND (reference sequence). This CDR3 region has 17 residues. The CDR3 sequence is CASSIEGTGWSNQPQHF. CDR3 sequence (DNA): TGTGCCAGTAGTATAGAAGGGACAGGATGGAGCAATCAGCCCCAGCATTTT.

The V and J genes are TRBV19 and TRBJ1-2, with a weak D call TRBD1 (6 bases). The V and J ends lost 4 bases and 5 bases respectively, with 11 bases between them. This CDR3 spans 13 amino acids. Per germline, CDR1 LNHDA and CDR2 SQIVND (reference sequence). CDR3: CASSRTADYGYTF. The CDR3 DNA follows: TGTGCCAGTAGTAGGACAGCTGATTATGGCTACACCTTC.

This clone has just a few counts. This chain joins TRBV3-1 (or the pseudogene TRBV3-2) and TRBJ1-6; TRBD1 matches at 7 bases. The V and J ends lost 1 base and 7 bases, in that order; junction bases with no gene match: 10. The germline gives CDR1 LGHDT, CDR2 YNNKEL (reference sequence). The CDR3 runs to 17 residues. In nucleotides, the CDR3 is TGTGCCAGCAGCCAAGTGTCTCTACGAGGGGGCAATTCACCCCTCCACTTT. Translated, it gives CASSQVSLRGGNSPLHF.

The CDR3 DNA is TGTGCCACCAGCAGGGCGGCGGGTGATTTCTATGGCTACACCTTC. This gives the protein CATSRAAGDFYGYTF. The rearrangement joins TRBV15 to TRBJ1-2; D unresolved. CDR1 and CDR2 (germline): LNHNV, YYDKDF (reference sequence). With 3 bases removed from V and 4 bases from J, the gap between germline ends came to 15 bases. This CDR3 contains 15 residues.

The chain links TRBV6-5 to TRBJ1-2, with 8 bases fitting TRBD1. This CDR3 is 13 amino acids long. V trimming: 2 bases; J trimming: 8 bases; junction bases outside the gene matches: 4. Germline V CDR1 and CDR2: MNHEY, SVGAGI. The CDR3, as DNA: TGTGCCAGCAGTTACAACGACAGGGGCGGCTACACCTTC. This translates into CASSYNDRGGYTF.

This clone has only one observation. This chain connects TRBV18 to TRBJ1-4; D unresolved. With 5 bases removed from V and 5 bases from J, the gap between germline ends came to 9 bases. Germline CDR1 is KGHSH and CDR2 is LQKENI. The CDR3 has 13 amino acids. As DNA, the CDR3 is TGTGCCAGCTCAGTTGCGGGGAATGAAAAACTGTTTTTT. As protein: CASSVAGNEKLFF. The full variable domain, in which reference TRBV18 and TRBJ1-4 provide the parts outside the CDR3, is NAGVMQNPRHLVRRRGQEARLRCSPMKGHSHVYWYRQLPEEGLKFMVYLQKENIIDESGMPKERFSAEFPKEGPSILRIQQVVRGDSAAYFCASSVAGNEKLFFGSGTQLSVL.

The chain joins TRBV9 to TRBJ2-3, with D perhaps TRBD1 (5 bases). There are 15 residues in the CDR3. The V gene lost 4 bases and the J gene lost 2 bases, with 14 bases spanning the gap. Germline V gene sequence: CDR1 SGDLS, CDR2 YYNGEE. The DNA for the CDR3 is TGTGCCAGCAGCTCCAGGGTGGCCTCCACAGATACGCAGTATTTT. It codes for CASSSRVASTDTQYF.

The chain is built from TRBV6-2 or TRBV6-3 and TRBJ1-6; D is undetermined. CDR1 MNHEY and CDR2 SVGEGT come from the germline V gene. V lost 0 bases and J lost 4, with 16 bases in between. CDR3 length: 18 residues. The CDR3 reads CASSYSRRARGYNSPLHF. The CDR3 coding sequence is TGTGCCAGCAGTTACTCTAGGAGGGCCCGAGGATATAATTCACCCCTCCACTTT.

The chain is built from TRBV11-3 and TRBJ1-1; no definite D call. The CDR3 is made up of 13 amino acids. V lost 4 bases to trimming and J lost 2 bases, with 8 bases between them. Germline CDR1 SGHNT, CDR2 YENEEA. The CDR3 spells CASSSGDNTEAFF. CDR3 sequence (DNA): TGTGCCAGCAGCTCCGGAGATAACACTGAAGCTTTCTTT.

The CDR3 bases are TGTGCCAGCAGCTTGGGCGGGCCGGGGGAGACCCAGTACTTC. Amino acid sequence: CASSLGGPGETQYF. The chain employs TRBV5-5 and TRBJ2-5, with D possibly TRBD2 on 5 matching bases. Trimming left V 0 bases short and J 5 bases short, with 11 bases between. Germline V gene data show CDR1 as SGHKS and CDR2 as YYEKEE (reference sequence). This CDR3 is built from 14 residues.